What follows is one T cell receptor beta chain and its context. TCRdb analysed the RT-PCR reads with MiXCR anew, one entry per CDR3 protein. The sample has around 700,000 distinct CDR3 sequences; approximately 15% are singletons. J gave up 10 bases and V 4 bases, and 5 bases lay outside the gene matches. Germline assignment: CDR1 MGHRA and CDR2 YSYEKL. CDR3 size: 13 residues. The chain joins TRBV4-1 to TRBJ1-4; 8 bases are shared with TRBD1. Sample: memory CD4+ T cells from blood. This clonotype originated in a female donor in good health, serving as a healthy control. For the CDR3, the DNA is TGCGCCAGCAGCCTAGGACAGGGTGGAAAACTGTTTTTT. It yields the protein CASSLGQGGKLFF.